The clone carrying this T cell receptor (beta chain) was found many times. This entry comes from a study of neurological immune-mediated disorders. Time point reported: longitudinal time-point 1 (baseline). There are 17 residues in the CDR3. J gave up 1 base and V 0 bases, and 12 bases lay outside the gene matches. CDR1 and CDR2 (germline): DFQATT, SNEGSKA (reference sequence). MiXCR, applied by TCRdb to the 5' RACE reads, yields one record per CDR3 protein. The sample lists about 49,000 distinct CDR3 sequences; about 9.1% were seen once. The TCR comes from a woman between 35 and 50 years old in good health. Input material: PBMCs. The rearrangement uses TRBV20-1 and TRBJ2-7, with 7 bases lining up with TRBD2. In nucleotides, the CDR3 is TGCAGTGCTAGAGATGTGGCAAGCGGGAAGGTTTCCTACGAGCAGTACTTC. The encoded protein is CSARDVASGKVSYEQYF.